This T cell receptor beta chain is from a study of post-analysis software for immune sequencing data. Study-wide context: Included among the disease courses, which were recorded for the cohort, were relapsing-remitting, secondary progressive and progressive-relapsing multiple sclerosis. Study outcomes and limitations: Controls' normalized Chao1 diversity significantly exceeded that of multiple sclerosis patients. Patients carried a handful of TRBV segments more frequently than controls did, and TRBV5-6, TRBV5-1 and TRBV20-1 were among them. F measure clustering grouped samples strongly by preparation batch.

This clonotype has ten or more counts. What it recognizes is unknown. The CDR3 extends over 13 amino acids. The germline V gene has CDR1 MNHEY and CDR2 SVGAGI. Trimming removed 7 bases at V and 9 bases at J, with 17 bases between. Sequencing libraries made from TCR beta cDNA carried unique molecular identifiers. Starting from approximately 1 to 10 million T cells, the study yielded approximately 500,000 cDNA molecules. A single record per CDR3 protein comes from TCRdb applying MiXCR to the PCR reads. The sample holds approximately 440,000 distinct CDR3 sequences, around 40% seen once. This TCR derives from a girl aged 10 to 17 with multiple sclerosis. The chain uses TRBV6-5 and TRBJ2-3, with D perhaps being TRBD1 or TRBD2 (5 bases each). The sample comprised blood. The CDR3 region is CASNLPGARTQYF. The CDR3 DNA sequence: TGTGCCAGCAACCTACCCGGGGCGCGGACGCAGTATTTT.